This note documents a single TCR beta chain sequence. Its matching antigen is unknown. Germline CDR1 reads LGHNA; CDR2 reads YSLEER. With V trimmed by 0 bases and J by 0 bases, 1 base remained unmatched. The CDR3 extends over 17 amino acids. Sequenced by immunoSEQ multiplex PCR; TCRdb stores in-frame clones only, minus some. The data hold around 50,000 clones, with 85% to 95% observed a single time. The source of the sample is a study of cytomegalovirus exposure and HLA in healthy donors. Study-wide findings and caveats: Reportedly, diagnosis of cytomegalovirus status by the classifier showed high specificity and sensitivity.

The sample consisted of PBMCs. The chain couples TRBV4-3 to TRBJ2-3; 12 bases map to TRBD2. The source of this sequence is a young woman in good health and CMV-seronegative. CDR3 bases: TGCGCCAGCAGCCAAGATCTAGCGGGAGGGAGCACAGATACGCAGTATTTT. Its translation: CASSQDLAGGSTDTQYF.